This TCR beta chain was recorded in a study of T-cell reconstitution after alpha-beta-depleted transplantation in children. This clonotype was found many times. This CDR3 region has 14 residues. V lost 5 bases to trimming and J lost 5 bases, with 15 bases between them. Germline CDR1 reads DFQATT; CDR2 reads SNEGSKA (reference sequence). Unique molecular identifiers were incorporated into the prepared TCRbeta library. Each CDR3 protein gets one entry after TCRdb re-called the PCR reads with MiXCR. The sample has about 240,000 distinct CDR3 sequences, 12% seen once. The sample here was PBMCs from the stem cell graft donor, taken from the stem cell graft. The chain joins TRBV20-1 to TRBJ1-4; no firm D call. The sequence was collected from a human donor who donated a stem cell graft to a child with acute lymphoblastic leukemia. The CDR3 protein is CSASSGRLNEKLFF. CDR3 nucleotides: TGCAGTGCTTCTAGCGGGAGGTTAAATGAAAAACTGTTTTTT.